The TCR beta chain described here comes from a study of cytomegalovirus exposure and HLA in healthy donors. Points from the study as a whole: Trimming of TCR beta V- and J-genes showed a link, identified in a later analysis, to a missense DCLRE1C variant.

The PCR had 60 Vbeta and 13 Jbeta primers. This table comes from immunoSEQ multiplex PCR, and its TCRdb copy is limited to in-frame clones, with some not included. This sample has some 110,000 clones; 81% occur once, and the top ten carry 3% to 5%. For this clone: Its antigen remains unidentified.

V was clipped by 1 base and J by 9 bases; unmatched bases: 5. The CDR3 runs to 15 residues. Germline values: CDR1 SEHNR, CDR2 FQNEAQ (reference sequence). This chain joins TRBV7-9 and TRBJ2-1, with 11 bases matching TRBD2. The sample was PBMCs. The TCR comes from a woman in her 30s in good health and CMV-seronegative. The DNA of the CDR3 is TGTGCCAGCAGCTTAGTCGCTCTAGCGGGAGGTGAGCAGTTCTTC. Its protein product is CASSLVALAGGEQFF.